Detailed here is one TCR beta chain. In this sample, this clone turned up a few times. The specificity of this receptor is unknown. Base qualities are not provided; no much larger clone lies one nucleotide away. TCRbeta CDR3 regions were amplified from genomic DNA by means of the immunoSEQ Assay, a bias-controlled multiplex PCR. The source study handled its data this way. Within the assay, amplification of reference gene primers was used to estimate how many nucleated cells each sample contained. Sequence reads were collapsed and filtered to measure the absolute abundance of every unique TCRbeta CDR3 rearrangement. For each sample, productive Simpson clonality was calculated by taking the square root of Simpson's diversity index across productive rearrangements. The table comes from immuneACCESS by way of TCRdb, which keeps in-frame sequences with V and J called. Part of the clones is missing from these tables; in studies checked, under half for an unresolved V gene and the rest for unknown reasons. D and trimming come from the DNA, and the V and J calls and clone size come from that table. The sample profile shows a few hundred thousand clones; around 85% of them were found once. The ten most abundant clones make up about 5% of the sample.

The sample originates from a study of blood T cell repertoires in COVID-19 (dated by TCRdb to about 2020). At the level of the whole study: Samples from collaborators originated in the United States, Italy and Spain and spanned both the acute and convalescent phases of COVID-19. The material from the prospective study consisted of cDNA or gDNA derived from T cells, B-cell-depleted T cells, or PBMCs. Deeply sampled blood TCRbeta repertoires from subjects exposed to, actively infected with, or recovered from COVID-19 were included in the dataset. The repertoires were released in a freely available public database meant as a resource for research on the immune response to SARS-CoV-2. The samples were drawn from the first 160 participants of the ongoing ImmuneRACE study and from under 1,500 subjects provided by 6 global collaborators. Sample metadata almost always included a de-identified subject ID, COVID-19 status, age in years and sex. Where HLA class I and class II types were available, the types were taken from metadata supplied by the sample provider, not from assay-based typing.

The cysteine opens and the phenylalanine closes a CDR3 of 14 amino acids. Only the CDR3 region is kept as DNA, spanning 42 bases read in frame from base 1. The junction shows trimming of 1 base on V and 3 bases on J, plus 10 bases between the germline ends. Taken from the germline V gene, the CDR1 and CDR2 loops are SGHAT and FQNNGV. Collaborating institutions collected whole blood in K2EDTA tubes following their own protocols. For TCRbeta analysis, collaborators shipped samples in one of three forms: frozen whole blood, isolated PBMCs, or DNA extracted from either of those sample types. What the work shows at the level of the full study, not this receptor alone: The amount of clinical and demographic metadata varied by source and participant and was provided uncurated.

The source of this sequence is a human donor in a cohort sampled during active COVID-19. Sequenced material: peripheral blood. The chain is encoded by TRBV11-2 joined to TRBJ2-7, and the D gene may be TRBD1, 5 bases matching. The DNA sequence is as follows: TGTGCCAGCAGCTTAGGGGTAGGGGACTACGAGCAGTACTTC. This sequence encodes CASSLGVGDYEQYF.